This T cell receptor beta chain was identified during a study of blood T cells in healthy people across ages. Germline CDR1 is SNHLY and CDR2 is FYNNEI. Trimming pared 6 bases from V and 0 bases from J, leaving 14 bases between. The CDR3 totals 15 residues. The use of a sample-barcoded 5' primer and a J-beta primer mix characterized a second PCR of about 7 to 12 cycles. TCRdb reanalysed the 5' RACE reads using MiXCR and keeps one entry per CDR3 protein. The sample lists about 620,000 distinct CDR3 sequences, about 51% occurring once. This chain uses TRBV2 with TRBJ2-5; perhaps TRBD2 as D (5 bases). The sequenced sample was blood. The receptor's source is a woman aged 80 or over in good health. CDR3 protein: CASSPREADQETQYF. The DNA of the CDR3 is TGTGCCAGCAGCCCAAGGGAAGCGGACCAAGAGACCCAGTACTTC. Supplemented by reference TRBV2 and TRBJ2-5, the full variable domain reads EPEVTQTPSHQVTQMGQEVILRCVPISNHLYFYWYRQILGQKVEFLVSFYNNEISEKSEIFDDQFSVERPDGSNFTLKIRSTKLEDSAMYFCASSPREADQETQYFGPGTRLLVL.